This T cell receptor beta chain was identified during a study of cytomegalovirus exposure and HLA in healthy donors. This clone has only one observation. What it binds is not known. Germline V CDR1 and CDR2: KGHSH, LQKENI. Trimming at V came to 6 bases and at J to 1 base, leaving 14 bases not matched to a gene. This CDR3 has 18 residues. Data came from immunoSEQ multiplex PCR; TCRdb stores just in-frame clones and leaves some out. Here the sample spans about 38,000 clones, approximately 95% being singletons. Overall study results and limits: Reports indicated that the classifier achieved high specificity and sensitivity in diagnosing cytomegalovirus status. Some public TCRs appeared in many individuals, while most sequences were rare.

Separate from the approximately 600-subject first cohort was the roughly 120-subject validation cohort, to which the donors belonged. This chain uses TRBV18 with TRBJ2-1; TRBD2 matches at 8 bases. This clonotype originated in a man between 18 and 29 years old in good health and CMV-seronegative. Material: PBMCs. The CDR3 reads CASSSGTSTLFSYNEQFF. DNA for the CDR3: TGTGCCAGCTCGTCCGGGACTAGTACCCTCTTTTCCTACAATGAGCAGTTCTTC.